Below are 26 T cell receptor beta chains sequenced from a single sample in a study of cytomegalovirus exposure and HLA in healthy donors. Researchers ran the PCR with 60 Vbeta and 13 Jbeta primers. The assay was immunoSEQ multiplex PCR, and TCRdb's table has in-frame clones only and misses some. The sample consists of over 110,000 clones, approximately 70% of them appearing once. The sample consisted of PBMCs. The receptors were sampled from a woman aged 40 to 49 in good health and CMV-seronegative.

The chain links TRBV18 to TRBJ1-5; D gene ambiguous. Trimming took off 1 base at V and 2 bases at J, with 15 bases between the two ends. The germline V gene has CDR1 KGHSH and CDR2 LQKENI. The CDR3 consists of 17 residues. CDR3 in DNA: TGTGCCAGCTCACCACGGTCTACAGTCGGGGGCAATCAGCCCCAGCATTTT. Amino acid sequence: CASSPRSTVGGNQPQHF.

The chain links TRBV18 to TRBJ1-6, with 7 bases fitting TRBD1. Germline CDR1 is KGHSH and CDR2 is LQKENI. J was trimmed by 9 bases and V by 2 bases; bases with no gene match: 16. The CDR3 runs 18 residues. CDR3 DNA sequence: TGTGCCAGCTCACCAAGCCCTTTAACCGGGACAGCAGGTTCACCCCTCCACTTT. Encoded protein: CASSPSPLTGTAGSPLHF. Complete variable domain (other parts from reference TRBV18 and TRBJ1-6): NAGVMQNPRHLVRRRGQEARLRCSPMKGHSHVYWYRQLPEEGLKFMVYLQKENIIDESGMPKERFSAEFPKEGPSILRIQQVVRGDSAAYFCASSPSPLTGTAGSPLHFGNGTRLTVT.

The chain uses TRBV28 and TRBJ1-2; D is ambiguous. The CDR3 is 11 amino acids. With 6 bases removed from V and 3 bases from J, the gap between germline ends came to 5 bases. Germline V gives CDR1 MDHEN, CDR2 SYDVKM. The DNA of the CDR3 is TGTGCCAGCAGGGCGGACTATGGCTACACCTTC. Residues: CASRADYGYTF.

CDR3 bases: TGCGCCAGCAGCCCCCGGGGCCCTACAAGGGGGTCCTACAATGAGCAGTTCTTC. Its translation: CASSPRGPTRGSYNEQFF. The V gene is TRBV4-1, the J gene TRBJ2-1; D is perhaps TRBD1 (6 bases). The CDR3 runs 18 residues. The V gene's germline CDR1 is MGHRA and CDR2 YSYEKL. The ends were cut back, 4 bases at V and 1 base at J, with 20 bases in the middle.

This clone was counted only a few times. The chain employs TRBV6-5 and TRBJ1-1, with D perhaps TRBD1 (6 bases). Germline-derived CDR1 and CDR2 are MNHEY and SVGAGI. This CDR3 comprises 14 residues. Trimming left V 4 bases short and J 3 bases short, with 12 bases between. This chain's CDR3 is CASSFGGGDTEAFF. CDR3 in DNA: TGTGCCAGCAGTTTCGGAGGGGGGGACACTGAAGCTTTCTTT.

This clone was observed many times. V is TRBV6-1 and J is TRBJ1-1; D gene uncertain. Germline CDR1 is MNHNS and CDR2 is SASEGT. Trimming shortened V by 6 bases and J by 2 bases, and 10 bases separated the two germline ends. This CDR3 has 13 amino acids. CDR3 sequence: CASSAVSNTEAFF. The CDR3 DNA follows: TGTGCCAGCAGCGCGGTAAGCAACACTGAAGCTTTCTTT.

This clone has only a few counts. The chain employs TRBV5-1 and TRBJ1-2; TRBD1 aligns across 7 bases. The length of the CDR3 is 17 residues. CDR1 is SGHRS, CDR2 YFSETQ, per germline. Germline trimming cut 3 bases from V and 2 bases from J; bases unmatched to any gene: 13. The CDR3 protein is CASSSDAGQTGNYGYTF. The CDR3 nucleotides read TGCGCCAGCAGCTCGGACGCGGGACAGACCGGGAACTATGGCTACACCTTC.

The chain recombines TRBV6-1 with TRBJ1-5; 7 bases agree with TRBD1. The length of the CDR3 is 13 residues. V trimming: 7 bases; J trimming: 5 bases; junction bases outside the gene matches: 5. Germline V lookup: CDR1 MNHNS, CDR2 SASEGT. DNA of the CDR3: TGTGCCAGCACGGGCCAGGGGGATCAGCCCCAGCATTTT. Its translation is CASTGQGDQPQHF.

The genes are TRBV4-1 and TRBJ2-4; TRBD1 matches 7 bases. CDR3 length: 13 amino acids. J lost 13 bases, V lost 0 bases, and 6 bases had no gene match. Germline lookup yields CDR1 MGHRA and CDR2 YSYEKL. CDR3 nucleotide sequence: TGCGCCAGCAGCCAAGATAATATGGGACAGCAGTACTTC. Translation: CASSQDNMGQQYF.

The rearrangement joins TRBV4-2 to TRBJ1-4, with 7 bases that match TRBD1. V lost 1 base, J lost 10 bases, and 12 bases stayed unmatched. The germline V gene has CDR1 LGHNA and CDR2 YNFKEQ. This CDR3 has 16 amino acids. The CDR3 spells CASSQVEIRGTAKLFF. CDR3 sequence (DNA): TGTGCCAGCAGCCAAGTTGAAATTCGGGGGACAGCAAAACTGTTTTTT.

This clone has more than one count but fewer than ten. The chain uses TRBV18 and TRBJ1-2; 8 bases map to TRBD1. V lost 5 bases and J lost 0; bases outside the gene matches: 14. Germline V gene lookup returns CDR1 KGHSH and CDR2 LQKENI. The CDR3 is 18 amino acids. CDR3 DNA sequence: TGTGCCAGCTCAGAAAATACAGGGGGACTCAGTGCTAACTATGGCTACACCTTC. Translating it yields CASSENTGGLSANYGYTF. Supplemented by reference TRBV18 and TRBJ1-2, the full variable domain reads NAGVMQNPRHLVRRRGQEARLRCSPMKGHSHVYWYRQLPEEGLKFMVYLQKENIIDESGMPKERFSAEFPKEGPSILRIQQVVRGDSAAYFCASSENTGGLSANYGYTFGSGTRLTVV.

The chain couples TRBV7-2 to TRBJ2-7; TRBD2 is a possible D gene (6 bases). The length of the CDR3 is 19 residues. Per germline, CDR1 SGHTA and CDR2 FQGNSA. V was trimmed by 2 bases and J by 3 bases, leaving 26 bases between them. This CDR3 is CASSLSAIGPSEWSYEQYF. DNA of the CDR3: TGTGCCAGCAGCTTATCGGCTATAGGGCCTAGCGAGTGGAGCTACGAGCAGTACTTC.

This chain uses TRBV19 with TRBJ1-2, with TRBD1 matching 11 bases. CDR3 length equals 16 residues. Losses at the gene ends were 6 bases for V and 3 bases for J; bases not matched to a gene: 9. Germline-derived CDR1 and CDR2 are LNHDA and SQIVND (reference sequence). Here the CDR3 DNA reads TGTGCCAGTAGCATATCACGGACAGGGGGCGACTATGGCTACACCTTC. Translation gives CASSISRTGGDYGYTF.

The chain employs TRBV6-5 and TRBJ1-6, with TRBD1 matching over 8 bases. The CDR3 sequence is 15 residues long. Germline CDR1 reads MNHEY; CDR2 reads SVGAGI. The trim removed 6 bases at V and 7 bases at J, leaving 8 bases unmatched. This CDR3 reads CASRNDRGYNSPLHF. CDR3 coding DNA: TGTGCCAGCAGAAACGACAGGGGTTACAATTCACCCCTCCACTTT.

This clone has only a few counts. The chain joins TRBV5-1 to TRBJ1-1; D not resolved. Germline V CDR1 and CDR2: SGHRS, YFSETQ. The CDR3 spans 12 residues. The V end lost 4 bases, the J end lost 11 bases, and 15 bases lay between the germline ends. The CDR3 protein is CASSEGGEYAFF. DNA for the CDR3: TGCGCCAGCAGCGAGGGAGGTGAATACGCTTTCTTT.

The chain joins TRBV2 to TRBJ1-5; 7 bases align to TRBD1. CDR1 and CDR2 from the germline V gene are SNHLY and FYNNEI. The CDR3 is 15 amino acids. V was pared by 4 bases and J by 4 bases, with 7 bases of the junction left unmatched. The CDR3 nucleotides are TGTGCCAGCAGTGTGGGGACAGTCATTAATCAGCCCCAGCATTTT. Translating gives CASSVGTVINQPQHF. Complete variable domain (other parts from reference TRBV2 and TRBJ1-5): EPEVTQTPSHQVTQMGQEVILRCVPISNHLYFYWYRQILGQKVEFLVSFYNNEISEKSEIFDDQFSVERPDGSNFTLKIRSTKLEDSAMYFCASSVGTVINQPQHFGDGTRLSIL.

J is TRBJ2-3 and V is TRBV15; D is possibly TRBD2 (5 bases). The CDR3 totals 14 residues. From germline, CDR1 is LNHNV and CDR2 YYDKDF (reference sequence). V gave up 0 bases and J gave up 3 bases, with 7 bases separating them. CDR3 sequence: CATSRDSGTDTQYF. The CDR3 DNA follows: TGTGCCACCAGCAGAGATTCGGGGACAGATACGCAGTATTTT.

The V call is TRBV4-1, the J call TRBJ2-7; 11 bases are a match to TRBD2. The trim removed 1 base at V and 4 bases at J, leaving 6 bases unmatched. Germline V gene data show CDR1 as MGHRA and CDR2 as YSYEKL. The CDR3 runs to 16 residues. CDR3: CASSQAPGLADYEQYF. The CDR3 DNA reads TGCGCCAGCAGCCAAGCTCCGGGACTAGCGGATTACGAGCAGTACTTC.

The CDR3 is CSAAWRTEAFF. CDR3 bases: TGCAGTGCTGCTTGGAGGACTGAAGCTTTCTTT. This chain links TRBV20-1 with TRBJ1-1; D gene ambiguous. CDR3 length: 11 amino acids. Trimming removed 5 bases at V and 5 bases at J, with 9 bases between. CDR1 and CDR2 from the germline V gene are DFQATT and SNEGSKA (reference sequence).

This rearrangement joins TRBV19 to TRBJ2-5; 7 bases are a match to TRBD1. Trimming at V came to 5 bases and at J to 5 bases, leaving 5 bases not matched to a gene. Germline assignment: CDR1 LNHDA and CDR2 SQIVND (reference sequence). This CDR3 contains 13 residues. The chain's CDR3 is CASSERGQETQYF. The CDR3 DNA sequence: TGTGCCAGTAGTGAGAGGGGGCAGGAGACCCAGTACTTC. The full variable domain, with the rest looked up from reference TRBV19 and TRBJ2-5, is DGGITQSPKYLFRKEGQNVTLSCEQNLNHDAMYWYRQDPGQGLRLIYYSQIVNDFQKGDIAEGYSVSREKKESFPLTVTSAQKNPTAFYLCASSERGQETQYFGPGTRLLVL.

The rearrangement joins TRBV29-1 to TRBJ2-1; 8 nucleotides match TRBD2. J was trimmed by 5 bases and V by 6 bases; bases with no gene match: 6. CDR3 length: 13 residues. Germline loops: CDR1 SQVTM, CDR2 ANQGSEA. This CDR3 reads CSVKRGLDNEQFF. CDR3 DNA sequence: TGCAGCGTCAAGCGGGGGCTAGACAATGAGCAGTTCTTC.

The V and J genes are TRBV27 and TRBJ1-1; the D gene is possibly TRBD1 (6 bases). Germline-derived CDR1 and CDR2 are MNHEY and SMNVEV (reference sequence). Trimming took off 5 bases at V and 3 bases at J, with 13 bases between the two ends. This CDR3 region has 14 residues. The CDR3 reads CASSLGQGHTEAFF. CDR3 sequence (DNA): TGTGCCAGCAGTCTGGGGCAGGGGCACACTGAAGCTTTCTTT.

The rearrangement joins TRBV6-1 to TRBJ2-1, with a weak D call TRBD2 (6 bases). The CDR3 loop spans 14 amino acids. V gave up 1 base and J gave up 9 bases, with 13 bases separating them. CDR1 MNHNS and CDR2 SASEGT come from the germline V gene. This CDR3 reads CASSEDAGPGEQFF. The CDR3 bases are TGTGCCAGCAGTGAAGATGCGGGGCCGGGTGAGCAGTTCTTC.

The V and J genes are TRBV10-3 and TRBJ2-3; D not certain. This CDR3 has 15 residues. CDR1 and CDR2 from the germline V gene are ENHRY and SYGVKD. The ends were cut back, 10 bases at V and 2 bases at J, with 19 bases in the middle. CDR3: CATGGSSQVTDTQYF. Here the CDR3 DNA reads TGTGCCACCGGCGGCAGCTCCCAAGTCACAGATACGCAGTATTTT.

The rearrangement links TRBV18 to TRBJ1-4; a possible D gene is TRBD1 (6 bases). The germline V gene has CDR1 KGHSH and CDR2 LQKENI. Between the trimmed V and J ends, which lost 1 base and 7 bases, there was a span of 19 bases. The CDR3 runs to 17 residues. The CDR3 region has the DNA TGTGCCAGCTCACCACAAAACCGGACAGCTAACTTTGAAAAACTGTTTTTT. It translates to CASSPQNRTANFEKLFF.

This clone was counted only a few times. The genes are TRBV29-1 and TRBJ1-4, with D tentatively TRBD1 (6 bases). Germline V gene data show CDR1 as SQVTM and CDR2 as ANQGSEA. V lost 0 bases to trimming and J lost 5 bases, with 10 bases between them. This CDR3 is built from 14 residues. The CDR3 DNA follows: TGCAGCGTTGAAGATACAGGGACGAATGAAAAACTGTTTTTT. This translates into CSVEDTGTNEKLFF.